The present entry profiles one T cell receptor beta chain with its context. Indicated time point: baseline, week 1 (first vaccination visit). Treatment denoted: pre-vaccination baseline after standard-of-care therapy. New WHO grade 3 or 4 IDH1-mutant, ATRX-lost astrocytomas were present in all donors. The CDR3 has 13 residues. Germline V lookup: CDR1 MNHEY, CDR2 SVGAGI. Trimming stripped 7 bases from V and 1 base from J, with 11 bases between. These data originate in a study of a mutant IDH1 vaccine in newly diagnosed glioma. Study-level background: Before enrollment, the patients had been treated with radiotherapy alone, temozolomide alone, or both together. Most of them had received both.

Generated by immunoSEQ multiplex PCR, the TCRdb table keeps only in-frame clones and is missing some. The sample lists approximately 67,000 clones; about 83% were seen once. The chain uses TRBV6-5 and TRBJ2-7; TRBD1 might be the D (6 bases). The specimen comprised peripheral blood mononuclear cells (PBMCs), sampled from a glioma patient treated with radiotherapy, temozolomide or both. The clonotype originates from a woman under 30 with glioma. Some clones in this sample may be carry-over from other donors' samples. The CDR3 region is CASIAGASYEQYF. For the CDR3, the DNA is TGTGCCAGCATCGCAGGGGCTTCCTACGAGCAGTACTTC.